The present entry profiles one T cell receptor (beta chain) with its context. Its binding antigen is unknown. Base-call qualities are not available, and no considerably larger clone is one nucleotide away. The immunoSEQ Assay, a bias-controlled multiplex PCR, was used to amplify TCRbeta CDR3 regions from genomic DNA. Processing in the source paper ran as follows. The number of nucleated cells in each sample was estimated by amplification of reference gene primers within the assay. To quantify the absolute abundance of each unique TCRbeta CDR3 rearrangement, sequence reads were collapsed and filtered. For each sample, productive Simpson clonality was calculated as the square root of Simpson's diversity index over productive rearrangements. Entries here come from immuneACCESS through TCRdb and include only in-frame sequences with V and J called. Some clones fail to appear in such tables; in the studies checked, an unresolved V gene covers under half of the shortfall, and the cause of the remainder is unknown. V and J calls and clone size come straight from that table; D and trimming were deduced from the DNA. The sample profile shows about 99,000 clones; around 84% of them were found once. Around 2% of the sample is held by the ten biggest clonotypes.

Each collaborating institution followed its own protocols to collect whole blood in K2EDTA tubes. For TCRbeta analysis, collaborators shipped samples as frozen whole blood, isolated PBMCs, or DNA extracted from either of those sample types. The data were taken from a study of blood T cell repertoires in COVID-19 (TCRdb year 2020). Regarding the complete study: Samples covering the acute and convalescent phases of COVID-19 were provided by collaborators in the United States, Italy and Spain. A de-identified subject ID, COVID-19 status, age in years and sex were almost always included in the sample metadata. A freely available public database, intended as a resource for researchers studying the immune response to SARS-CoV-2, is where the repertoires were released. The prospective study material was composed of cDNA or gDNA derived from T cells, B-cell-depleted T cells, or PBMCs. The samples were drawn from the first 160 participants of the ongoing ImmuneRACE study and from 1,254 subjects provided by 6 global collaborators. HLA class I and class II types, where available, came from metadata supplied by the sample provider rather than from assay-based typing. Deeply sampled blood TCRbeta repertoires from subjects exposed to, actively infected with, or recovered from COVID-19 were included in the dataset. The full study reports these points: The amount of clinical and demographic metadata varied by source and participant and was provided uncurated.

The germline V gene supplies CDR1 MDHEN and CDR2 SYDVKM. The CDR3 starts with the cysteine, ends with the phenylalanine, and has 17 residues. The only DNA kept is the CDR3, 51 bases in frame from the first base. The germline V and J ends show losses of 6 bases and 4 bases respectively, and no gene match explains 13 bases of the junction. This sequence uses TRBV28 and TRBJ1-5; TRBD1 matches 9 bases in the middle. The receptor's source is a man between 65 and 80 years old with active or convalescent COVID-19. Sample: peripheral blood. The CDR3 protein is CASSHGQGLGSNQPQHF. The nucleotides are TGTGCCAGCAGCCACGGACAGGGGTTGGGGTCAAATCAGCCCCAGCATTTT.